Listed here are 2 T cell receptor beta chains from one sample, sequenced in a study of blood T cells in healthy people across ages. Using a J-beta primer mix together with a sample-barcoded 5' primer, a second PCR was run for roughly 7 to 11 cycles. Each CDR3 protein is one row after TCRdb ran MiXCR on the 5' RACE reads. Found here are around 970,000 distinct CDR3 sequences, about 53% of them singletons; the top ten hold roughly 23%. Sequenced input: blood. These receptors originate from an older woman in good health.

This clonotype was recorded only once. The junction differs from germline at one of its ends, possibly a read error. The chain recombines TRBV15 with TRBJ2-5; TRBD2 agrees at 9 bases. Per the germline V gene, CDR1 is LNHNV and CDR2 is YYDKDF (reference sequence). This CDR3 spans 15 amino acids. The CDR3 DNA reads TGTGCCACCAGCAGAGGCTTAGCGGGAGATGAGACCCAGTACTTT. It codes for CATSRGLAGDETQYF.

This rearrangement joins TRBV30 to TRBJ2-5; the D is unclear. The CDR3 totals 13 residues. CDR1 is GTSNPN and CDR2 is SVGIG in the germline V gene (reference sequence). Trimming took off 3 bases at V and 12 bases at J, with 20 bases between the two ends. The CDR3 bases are TGTGCCTGGAGAGCCACCTCCCACGGACCGAAGTACTTC. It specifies CAWRATSHGPKYF.